This passage covers 11 T cell receptor beta chains from one sample sequenced in a study of T cell responses to AZD1222 COVID-19 vaccine. TCRdb's table, derived via immunoSEQ multiplex PCR, lists solely in-frame clones and lacks some. The sample holds more than 50,000 clones, 70% to 85% seen once. The material was peripheral blood, obtained on day 0 of AZD1222 vaccination. All receptors derive from an adult in good health.

CDR3 sequence reads: CASRGTATGELFF. The CDR3, as DNA: TGTGCCAGCAGGGGGACTGCGACCGGGGAGCTGTTTTTT. The chain employs TRBV6-5 and TRBJ2-2; tentatively, D is TRBD2 (6 bases). Germline lookup yields CDR1 MNHEY and CDR2 SVGAGI. Deletions cut 6 bases from V and 5 bases from J, with 10 bases between. The CDR3 loop spans 13 amino acids.

The rearrangement uses TRBV4-3 and TRBJ2-3; D is unresolved. Germline CDR1 is LGHNA and CDR2 is YSLEER. This CDR3 has 12 residues. V lost 0 bases, J lost 7 bases, and 5 bases lay in between. The CDR3 is CASSQDFNTQYF. As DNA, the CDR3 is TGCGCCAGCAGCCAAGATTTTAATACGCAGTATTTT.

This clone was counted a single time. V is TRBV19 and J is TRBJ2-1, with 8 bases fitting TRBD1. The J segment lost 6 bases and the V segment lost 6 bases, leaving 7 bases of the junction unmatched. The CDR3 has 14 residues. CDR1 is LNHDA and CDR2 is SQIVND in the germline V gene (reference sequence). CDR3 nucleotide sequence: TGTGCCAGTAGACTCCGGGACAGGTTCAATGAGCAGTTCTTC. This codes for CASRLRDRFNEQFF.

V and J are TRBV6-5 and TRBJ1-1; a weak D match, TRBD1 (5 bases). The CDR3 consists of 12 residues. The V end lost 5 bases, the J end lost 4 bases, and 8 bases lay between the germline ends. CDR1 and CDR2 (germline): MNHEY, SVGAGI. The CDR3 reads CASSHRGTEAFF. CDR3 sequence (DNA): TGTGCCAGCAGTCATAGGGGCACTGAAGCTTTCTTT.

This chain joins TRBV6-2 or TRBV6-3 and TRBJ1-2; TRBD1 agrees at 8 bases. This CDR3 has 14 residues. V dropped 6 bases and J dropped 2; count of bases not matched to a gene: 5. The germline V gene has CDR1 MNHEY and CDR2 SVGEGT. The CDR3 spells CASSPRTGNYGYTF. The CDR3 DNA reads as TGTGCCAGCAGCCCCCGGACAGGGAACTATGGCTACACCTTC.

In this sample, this clone turned up a few times. V gene TRBV20-1 combines with J gene TRBJ2-1; TRBD2 matches at 10 bases. With 3 bases clipped from V and 9 bases from J, the junction kept 8 bases outside the gene matches. This CDR3 is 14 amino acids long. The germline CDR1 and CDR2 sequences are DFQATT and SNEGSKA (reference sequence). The CDR3 DNA sequence: TGCAGTGCTAGTGGGCTAGCGGGAGCCATTGAGCAGTTCTTC. This encodes CSASGLAGAIEQFF.

The V call is TRBV27, the J call TRBJ1-5, with D maybe TRBD1 (5 bases). Trimming removed 3 bases at V and 5 bases at J, with 11 bases between. This CDR3 is built from 14 residues. Germline V gene data show CDR1 as MNHEY and CDR2 as SMNVEV (reference sequence). The CDR3 region is CASSFGGYDQPQHF. The DNA for the CDR3 is TGTGCCAGCAGTTTTGGGGGTTATGATCAGCCCCAGCATTTT.

This clone is a singleton in its sample. This chain joins TRBV9 and TRBJ2-3, with D unclear. Trimming removed 4 bases at V and 8 bases at J, with 11 bases between. Germline V lookup: CDR1 SGDLS, CDR2 YYNGEE. The CDR3 is made up of 12 amino acids. As DNA, the CDR3 is TGTGCCAGCAGCATGAGGCACAGTACGCAGTATTTT. It encodes CASSMRHSTQYF. The variable domain in full, with the rest retrieved from reference TRBV9 and TRBJ2-3, is DSGVTQTPKHLITATGQRVTLRCSPRSGDLSVYWYQQSLDQGLQFLIQYYNGEERAKGNILERFSAQQFPDLHSELNLSSLELGDSALYFCASSMRHSTQYFGPGTRLTVL.

This sequence joins TRBV9 and TRBJ2-2; unclear D gene. The CDR3 is 15 residues long. V lost 1 base to trimming and J lost 6 bases, with 13 bases between them. The germline V gene has CDR1 SGDLS and CDR2 YYNGEE. CDR3 DNA sequence: TGTGCCAGCAGCGTAAACTCGGCAGCTGCCGGGGAGCTGTTTTTT. It translates to CASSVNSAAAGELFF. The entire variable domain, with the rest obtained from reference TRBV9 and TRBJ2-2, is as follows: DSGVTQTPKHLITATGQRVTLRCSPRSGDLSVYWYQQSLDQGLQFLIQYYNGEERAKGNILERFSAQQFPDLHSELNLSSLELGDSALYFCASSVNSAAAGELFFGEGSRLTVL.

This clone occurred once. This rearrangement joins TRBV7-2 to TRBJ1-2; D uncertain. The V gene's germline CDR1 is SGHTA and CDR2 FQGNSA. V dropped 5 bases and J dropped 2 bases, with 6 bases sitting between them. This CDR3 spans 12 amino acids. The chain's CDR3 is CASSLRNYGYTF. Written as DNA, the CDR3 is TGTGCCAGCAGCCTGCGGAACTATGGCTACACCTTC.

The chain uses TRBV19 and TRBJ1-3; D gene unclear. This CDR3 has 14 amino acids. With 5 bases removed from V and 0 bases from J, the gap between germline ends came to 8 bases. Germline CDR1 reads LNHDA; CDR2 reads SQIVND (reference sequence). CDR3 coding DNA: TGTGCCAGTAGTCCGGATTTCTCTGGAAACACCATATATTTT. It translates to CASSPDFSGNTIYF.